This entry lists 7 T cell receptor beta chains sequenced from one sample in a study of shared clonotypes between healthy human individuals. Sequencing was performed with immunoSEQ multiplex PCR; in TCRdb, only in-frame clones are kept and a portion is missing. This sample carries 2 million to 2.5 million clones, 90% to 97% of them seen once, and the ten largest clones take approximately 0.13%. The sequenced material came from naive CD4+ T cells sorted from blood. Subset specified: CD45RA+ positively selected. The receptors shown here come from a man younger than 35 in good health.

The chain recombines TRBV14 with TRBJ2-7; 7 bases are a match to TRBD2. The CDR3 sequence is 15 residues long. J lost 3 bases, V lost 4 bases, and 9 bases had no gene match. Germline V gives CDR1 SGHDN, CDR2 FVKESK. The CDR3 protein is CASSRDPGRIYEQYF. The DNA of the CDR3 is TGTGCCAGCAGCCGAGATCCCGGGAGGATCTACGAGCAGTACTTC.

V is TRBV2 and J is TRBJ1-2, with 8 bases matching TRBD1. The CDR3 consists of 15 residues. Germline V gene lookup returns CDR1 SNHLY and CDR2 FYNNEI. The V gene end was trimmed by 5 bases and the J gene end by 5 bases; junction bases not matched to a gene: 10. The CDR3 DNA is TGTGCCAGCAGTAACGTACAGGGGGGGGCTTATGGCTACACCTTC. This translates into CASSNVQGGAYGYTF.

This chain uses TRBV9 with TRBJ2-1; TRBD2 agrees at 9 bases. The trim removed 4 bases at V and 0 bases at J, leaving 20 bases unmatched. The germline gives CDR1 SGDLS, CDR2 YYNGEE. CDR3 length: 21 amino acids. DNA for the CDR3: TGTGCCAGCAGCCTCAGGGGCCTAGCGGGAACTACCTTTTCCTCCTACAATGAGCAGTTCTTC. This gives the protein CASSLRGLAGTTFSSYNEQFF. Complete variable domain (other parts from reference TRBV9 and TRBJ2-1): DSGVTQTPKHLITATGQRVTLRCSPRSGDLSVYWYQQSLDQGLQFLIQYYNGEERAKGNILERFSAQQFPDLHSELNLSSLELGDSALYFCASSLRGLAGTTFSSYNEQFFGPGTRLTVL.

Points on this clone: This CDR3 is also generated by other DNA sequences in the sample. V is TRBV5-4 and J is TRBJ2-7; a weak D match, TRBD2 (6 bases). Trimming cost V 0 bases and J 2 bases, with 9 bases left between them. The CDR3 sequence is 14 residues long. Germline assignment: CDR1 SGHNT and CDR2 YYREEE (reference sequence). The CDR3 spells CASSLVGGTYEQYF. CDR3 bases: TGTGCCAGCAGCTTGGTAGGCGGGACCTACGAGCAGTACTTC.

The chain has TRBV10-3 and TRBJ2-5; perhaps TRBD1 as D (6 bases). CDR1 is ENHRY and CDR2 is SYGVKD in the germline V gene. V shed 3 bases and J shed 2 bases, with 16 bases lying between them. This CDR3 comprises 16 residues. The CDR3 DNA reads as TGTGCCATCAGTGACTTCCAGGGGAGATTACAAGAGACCCAGTACTTC. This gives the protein CAISDFQGRLQETQYF.

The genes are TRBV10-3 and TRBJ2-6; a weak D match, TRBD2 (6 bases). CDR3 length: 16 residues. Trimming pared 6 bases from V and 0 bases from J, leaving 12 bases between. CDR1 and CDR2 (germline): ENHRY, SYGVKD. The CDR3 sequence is CAIRRDFGSGANVLTF. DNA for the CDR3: TGTGCCATCAGAAGGGACTTCGGCTCTGGGGCCAACGTCCTGACTTTC.

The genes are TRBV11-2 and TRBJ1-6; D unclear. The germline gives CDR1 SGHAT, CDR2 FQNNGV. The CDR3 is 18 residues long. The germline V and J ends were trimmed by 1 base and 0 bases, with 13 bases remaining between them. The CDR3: CASSLGVYLSSYNSPLHF. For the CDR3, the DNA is TGTGCCAGCAGCTTAGGAGTTTACTTAAGCTCCTATAATTCACCCCTCCACTTT.